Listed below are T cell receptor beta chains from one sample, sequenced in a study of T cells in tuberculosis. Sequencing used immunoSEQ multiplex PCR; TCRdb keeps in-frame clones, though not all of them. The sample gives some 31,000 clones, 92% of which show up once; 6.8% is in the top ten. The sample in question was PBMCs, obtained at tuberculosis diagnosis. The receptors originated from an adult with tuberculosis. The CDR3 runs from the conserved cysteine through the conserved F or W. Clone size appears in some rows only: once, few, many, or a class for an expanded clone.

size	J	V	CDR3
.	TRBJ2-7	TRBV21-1	CASLKEPGQGMTFSYEQYF
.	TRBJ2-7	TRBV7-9	CASSRDSSYEQYF
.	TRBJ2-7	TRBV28	CASNPEGQGGYEQYF
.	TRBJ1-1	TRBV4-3	CASSEGLQGAANTEAFF
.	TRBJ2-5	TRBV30	CAWGGARKTQETQYF
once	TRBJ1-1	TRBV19	CASVHHPNTEAFF
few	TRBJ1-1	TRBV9	CASSVGGANTEAFF
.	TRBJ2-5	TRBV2	CASRGRETQYF
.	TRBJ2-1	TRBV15	CATRFGGTGSNEQFF
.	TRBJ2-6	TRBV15	CATSRDRSTDRANVLTF
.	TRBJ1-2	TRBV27	CASCPPGGSYTF
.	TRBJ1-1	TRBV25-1	CASSQTGNTEAFF
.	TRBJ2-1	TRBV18	CASSPGSYQTGYNEQFF
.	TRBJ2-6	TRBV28	CASSLWETGANVLTF
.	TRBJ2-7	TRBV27	CASSIGRGAPDEQYF
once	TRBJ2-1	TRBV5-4	CASSGGTSGYNEQFF
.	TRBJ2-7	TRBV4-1	CASSQDLAGAGEQYF
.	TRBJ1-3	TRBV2	CASRGQGPDTIYF
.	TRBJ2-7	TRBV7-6	CASSRQGYEQYF
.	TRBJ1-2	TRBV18	CASSPLDLPRDDYGYTF
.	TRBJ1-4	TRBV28	CASSLEGRYEKLFF
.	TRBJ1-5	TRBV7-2	CASSPRRVINQPQHF
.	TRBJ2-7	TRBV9	CASSRGTSGVSEQYF
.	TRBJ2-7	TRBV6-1	CASSESGGSHYEQYF
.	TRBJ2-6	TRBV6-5	CASSSPGAGANVLTF
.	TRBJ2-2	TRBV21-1	CATVASGTGELFF
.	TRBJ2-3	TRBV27	CASRHGALGQDSTDTQYF
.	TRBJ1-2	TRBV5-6	CASSGLGQLDYGYTF
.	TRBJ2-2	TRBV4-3	CASSLYRGSGELFF
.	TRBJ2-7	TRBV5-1	CASSIGYLYEQYF
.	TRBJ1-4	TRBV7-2	CASSLRQMSEKLFF
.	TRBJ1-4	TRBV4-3	CASSRTGTPRTNEKLFF
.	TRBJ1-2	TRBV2	CASSAETLTGYDGYTF
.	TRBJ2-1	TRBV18	CASSPPSGRTYNEQFF
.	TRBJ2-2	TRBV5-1	CASSLGADSANTGELFF
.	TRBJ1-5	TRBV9	CASSFRDRGYFQPQHF
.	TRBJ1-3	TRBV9	CASSSGVPGDTIYF
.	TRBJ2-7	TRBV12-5	CASGSTGAAYEQYF